The clone carrying this T cell receptor (beta chain) was observed a few times. The source of the sample is a study of regulatory T cells in long-lasting Graves disease. Turning to the study itself: Positivity for TSH receptor antibodies plus over 5 years of antithyroid drugs meant persistent Graves' disease.

Trimming took off 6 bases at V and 7 bases at J, with 16 bases between the two ends. The CDR3 totals 12 residues. The germline CDR1 and CDR2 sequences are DFQATT and SNEGSKA (reference sequence). Libraries of TCR beta came from iRepertoire HTBI primers plus Arm-PCR of CDR3 regions. TCRdb re-derived calls from the multiplex PCR reads in MiXCR, one entry per CDR3 protein. This table holds fewer than 450,000 distinct CDR3 sequences, around 21% found once. The time point here: persistent/refractory GD, antithyroid drugs over 5 years with positive TRAb. PBMCs were the source of the RNA used for TCR sequencing.

The chain couples TRBV20-1 to TRBJ2-7; no firm D call. The sequence came from a female donor with Graves disease. The sample in question was peripheral blood mononuclear cells (PBMCs), obtained when the disease was refractory, from a patient treated with antithyroid drugs. CDR3 loop: CSAEEVRREQYF. CDR3 DNA sequence: TGCAGTGCCGAAGAAGTGAGGCGGGAGCAGTACTTC.